The 12 T cell receptor beta chains given below trace back to one sample, sequenced in a study of T cells of healthy individuals. TCRdb independently ran MiXCR on the 5' RACE reads; one entry per CDR3 protein. The sample consists of roughly 87,000 distinct CDR3 sequences, approximately 15% of them appearing once. Receptors were obtained from a human donor in good health.

This clonotype has a handful of counts. This chain connects TRBV7-9 to TRBJ2-7; unclear D gene. V lost 5 bases to trimming and J lost 0 bases, with 8 bases between them. The CDR3 covers 13 residues. Germline lookup yields CDR1 SEHNR and CDR2 FQNEAQ (reference sequence). CDR3 sequence: CASSPKLSYEQYF. The CDR3 DNA follows: TGTGCCAGCAGCCCTAAGCTCTCCTACGAGCAGTACTTC.

This clonotype has at least ten counts. This chain links TRBV5-5 with TRBJ1-2; D is undetermined. V gave up 3 bases and J gave up 1 base, with 13 bases separating them. This CDR3 region has 15 residues. The germline V gene encodes CDR1 SGHKS and CDR2 YYEKEE (reference sequence). The CDR3: CASSSIAPFNYGYTF. The CDR3 region has the DNA TGTGCCAGCAGCTCGATCGCTCCATTTAACTATGGCTACACCTTC.

This clonotype was recorded at least ten times. The chain links TRBV29-1 to TRBJ1-1; 8 positions match TRBD1. The germline CDR1 and CDR2 sequences are SQVTM and ANQGSEA. This CDR3 has 14 residues. Germline trimming cut 6 bases from V and 1 base from J; bases unmatched to any gene: 7. DNA of the CDR3: TGCAGCGTGGATCCCGGGACAGGGAACACTGAAGCTTTCTTT. It is translated as CSVDPGTGNTEAFF.

This sequence joins TRBV6-5 and TRBJ2-1; 7 positions match TRBD2. The V segment lost 4 bases and the J segment 8 bases; nucleotides outside the gene matches: 5. The CDR3 totals 13 residues. Per germline, CDR1 MNHEY and CDR2 SVGAGI. CDR3 loop: CASSWLGGDEQFF. In DNA form, the CDR3 reads TGTGCCAGCAGTTGGCTTGGGGGGGATGAGCAGTTCTTC.

This clonotype came up a few times. The chain employs TRBV7-9 and TRBJ1-1, with a weak D call TRBD1 (6 bases). The germline V gene encodes CDR1 SEHNR and CDR2 FQNEAQ (reference sequence). The V gene lost 5 bases and the J gene lost 5 bases, with 15 bases spanning the gap. This CDR3 is 14 amino acids long. The CDR3 sequence is CASSTPGEATEAFF. CDR3 sequence (DNA): TGTGCCAGCAGCACCCCAGGGGAGGCGACTGAAGCTTTCTTT.

The chain carries TRBV11-1 and TRBJ2-2, with 7 bases fitting TRBD1. Germline values: CDR1 SGHAT, CDR2 FQDESV (reference sequence). CDR3 length: 15 amino acids. V was clipped by 2 bases and J by 4 bases; unmatched bases: 4. The CDR3 sequence: CASSLTPGGTGELFF. For the CDR3, the DNA is TGTGCCAGCAGCTTAACCCCAGGGGGCACCGGGGAGCTGTTTTTT.

The genes are TRBV10-3 and TRBJ2-7; 8 positions agree with TRBD1. Germline values: CDR1 ENHRY, CDR2 SYGVKD. The J segment lost 3 bases and the V segment lost 8 bases, leaving 12 bases of the junction unmatched. This CDR3 spans 15 amino acids. The CDR3 coding sequence is TGTGCCATCGGCCAAGGGACAGGCACGGTCTACGAGCAGTACTTC. It codes for CAIGQGTGTVYEQYF.

This rearrangement joins TRBV20-1 to TRBJ1-1, with D possibly TRBD1 on 5 matching bases. The CDR3 extends over 13 amino acids. Trimming stripped 6 bases from V and 0 bases from J, with 11 bases between. Germline V gene data show CDR1 as DFQATT and CDR2 as SNEGSKA (reference sequence). DNA of the CDR3: TGCAGTGCCGGGACGCTGTTGAACACTGAAGCTTTCTTT. Translating it yields CSAGTLLNTEAFF.

This clonotype has a handful of counts. The genes are TRBV20-1 and TRBJ2-1, with unresolved D. The CDR3 contains 14 residues. Germline CDR1 reads DFQATT; CDR2 reads SNEGSKA (reference sequence). V was clipped by 1 base and J by 6 bases, with 13 bases between them. CDR3 sequence (DNA): TGCAGTGCTAGAGTTCCCGACTGGGTCAATGAGCAGTTCTTC. This sequence encodes CSARVPDWVNEQFF.

CDR3 residues: CSAWDNYGYTF. For the CDR3, the DNA is TGCAGCGCATGGGATAACTATGGCTACACCTTC. The rearrangement uses TRBV29-1 and TRBJ1-2; D unclear. Germline values: CDR1 SQVTM, CDR2 ANQGSEA. The CDR3 sequence is 11 residues long. Trimming cost V 7 bases and J 1 base, with 7 bases left between them.

Only a few counts were recorded for this clonotype. The gene calls are TRBV11-3 and TRBJ1-1; tentative D call: TRBD1 (6 bases). Trimming removed 6 bases from V and 8 bases from J, with 10 bases in between. Per the germline V gene, CDR1 is SGHNT and CDR2 is YENEEA. The CDR3 runs 11 residues. DNA for the CDR3: TGTGCCAGCAGTTTCGACAGGGAAGCTTTCTTT. Translation: CASSFDREAFF.

This clonotype occurred a few times. The gene calls are TRBV10-3 and TRBJ2-3, with 9 bases lining up with TRBD1. The CDR3 has 13 residues. Germline CDR1 and CDR2: ENHRY and SYGVKD. V lost 8 bases and J lost 11; bases outside the gene matches: 11. Here the CDR3 reads CAIGIQGQGEQYF. The CDR3 nucleotides are TGTGCCATCGGGATACAGGGACAGGGTGAGCAGTATTTT.